This TCR beta chain was profiled in a study of T-cell reconstitution after alpha-beta-depleted transplantation in children (TCRdb year 2016). With respect to the entire study: Using TCR repertoire profiling, the study followed T-cell immune reconstitution in a quantitative way in children after TCRalphabeta/CD19-depleted allogeneic hematopoietic cell transplantation.

This clonotype occurred a few times. Its antigen has not been determined. No base-level quality is on record; no much larger clone is a single base apart. Counted from cysteine to phenylalanine, this CDR3 has 13 amino acids. Only CDR3 DNA is held: 39 bases, read in frame from base 1. CDR1 and CDR2 are drawn from the germline V gene: MGHRA, YSYEKL. Trimming leaves V shorter by 2 bases and J shorter by 6 bases, with the junction holding 4 bases beyond the gene matches. Receptors were amplified or captured by PCR. The data were produced on an Illumina HiSeq 2500. Molecular barcoding was employed in the preparation of TCR libraries, with unique molecular identifiers being used to normalize TCRbeta repertoire quantification. Clones were called with MiXCR by TCRdb after fastp trimmed the public reads at Q25, and only in-frame beta chains were retained. One record per CDR3 amino acid sequence lists the most common genes and DNA. In this sample the table shows some 280,000 distinct CDR3 sequences, around 9.6% of which occur a single time. About a tenth of the sample is in the top ten clones.

The source was PBMCs from the stem cell graft donor, collected from the stem cell graft. This chain joins TRBV4-1 to TRBJ2-7; 7 nucleotides in the junction match TRBD2. The origin of this receptor is a human donor who donated a stem cell graft to a child with SCID. At the DNA level, the sequence is TGCGCCAGCAGCCAACCGGGGGGTAGCGAGCAGTACTTC. Its amino acids are CASSQPGGSEQYF.